The 12 T cell receptor beta chains reported below all come from one sample, sequenced in a study of T cell repertoires in cytomegalovirus infection. TCRdb re-derived calls from the reads in MiXCR, one entry per CDR3 protein. The data contain roughly 230,000 distinct CDR3 sequences, roughly 23% of them seen just once; the ten biggest clones take up roughly 18%. The sequencing sample was made of CD8+ T cells from PBMCs. Receptors originate from a human donor in good health (CMV status not recorded). Some clones in this sample may be carry-over from other donors' samples.

The J gene is TRBJ2-2, the V gene TRBV19; D is tentatively TRBD1 or TRBD2 (7 bases each). V lost 5 bases, J lost 3 bases, and 13 bases lay in between. The CDR3 runs 15 residues. The germline gives CDR1 LNHDA, CDR2 SQIVND (reference sequence). CDR3 in amino acids: CASSDQGGDTGELFF. CDR3 bases: TGTGCCAGTAGTGATCAGGGGGGGGACACCGGGGAGCTGTTTTTT. The full variable domain, in which reference TRBV19 and TRBJ2-2 provide the parts outside the CDR3, is DGGITQSPKYLFRKEGQNVTLSCEQNLNHDAMYWYRQDPGQGLRLIYYSQIVNDFQKGDIAEGYSVSREKKESFPLTVTSAQKNPTAFYLCASSDQGGDTGELFFGEGSRLTVL.

This chain links TRBV7-6 with TRBJ2-2; D is ambiguous. V was trimmed by 5 bases and J by 1 base, leaving 8 bases between them. CDR3 size: 14 residues. Per germline, CDR1 SGHVS and CDR2 FNYEAQ. This CDR3 reads CASSPPGNTGELFF. CDR3 DNA sequence: TGTGCCAGCAGCCCCCCGGGGAACACCGGGGAGCTGTTTTTT.

This clonotype was observed a handful of times. This rearrangement joins TRBV12-3 or TRBV12-4 to TRBJ1-1; 9 bases agree with TRBD1. J gave up 2 bases and V 9 bases, and 7 bases lay outside the gene matches. The length of the CDR3 is 14 residues. CDR3: CASLDRGDNTEAFF. The CDR3 DNA follows: TGTGCCAGTCTGGACAGGGGCGATAACACTGAAGCTTTCTTT.

This clonotype has only a few counts. This chain connects TRBV7-2 to TRBJ1-2; possibly TRBD1 for D (5 bases). CDR1 and CDR2 from the germline V gene are SGHTA and FQGNSA. This CDR3 contains 14 residues. With 5 bases removed from V and 7 bases from J, the gap between germline ends came to 17 bases. CDR3 DNA sequence: TGTGCCAGCAGCCTCATATCCGGCGGGACTGGCTACACCTTC. Its protein is CASSLISGGTGYTF.

This clonotype was seen a few times. The junction and the germline gene differ at one end; a read error may be behind it. The chain carries TRBV11-2 and TRBJ2-1, with TRBD2 matching over 15 bases. Per germline, CDR1 SGHAT and CDR2 FQNNGV. CDR3 length equals 18 residues. The CDR3 region has the DNA TGTGCCAGCAGCGGATCCGGGACTAGCGGGGGGTGGTGGAGGGAGCAGTTCTTT. This gives the protein CASSGSGTSGGWWREQFF.

The chain joins TRBV28 to TRBJ2-5; D may be TRBD2 (6 bases). V was cut by 6 bases and J by 5 bases, with 19 bases left in between. CDR3 size: 15 residues. Germline loops: CDR1 MDHEN, CDR2 SYDVKM. The CDR3 coding sequence is TGTGCCAGCAGCAGCCAGGAGGGTTACGACGAGACCCAGTACTTC. This translates into CASSSQEGYDETQYF.

This clonotype was picked up many times. The chain links TRBV5-4 to TRBJ1-1; 8 bases are a match to TRBD1. The CDR3 loop spans 14 amino acids. The germline gives CDR1 SGHNT, CDR2 YYREEE (reference sequence). J lost 0 bases, V lost 4 bases, and 2 bases had no gene match. The CDR3 here is CASSGTGLNTEAFF. Written as DNA, the CDR3 is TGTGCCAGCAGCGGGACAGGTCTGAACACTGAAGCTTTCTTT.

This chain connects TRBV5-1 to TRBJ2-7, with 9 bases identical to TRBD1. CDR3 length: 15 amino acids. Unmatched junction bases numbered 4, after V lost 0 bases and J lost 3 bases. Germline values: CDR1 SGHRS, CDR2 YFSETQ. Here the CDR3 reads CASSLADRGNYEQYF. The CDR3 DNA follows: TGCGCCAGCAGCTTGGCCGACAGGGGGAACTACGAGCAGTACTTC. Full variable domain (remainder filled in from reference TRBV5-1 and TRBJ2-7): KAGVTQTPRYLIKTRGQQVTLSCSPISGHRSVSWYQQTPGQGLQFLFEYFSETQRNKGNFPGRFSGRQFSNSRSEMNVSTLELGDSALYLCASSLADRGNYEQYFGPGTRLTVT.

This clonotype has at least ten counts. The genes are TRBV7-9 and TRBJ2-7; 8 positions agree with TRBD1. J was trimmed by 6 bases and V by 4 bases; bases with no gene match: 8. The germline V gene encodes CDR1 SEHNR and CDR2 FQNEAQ (reference sequence). This CDR3 has 14 residues. This CDR3 reads CASSSTGALVEQYF. The CDR3 DNA is TGTGCCAGCAGCTCGACAGGGGCATTGGTCGAGCAGTACTTC.

The chain couples TRBV20-1 to TRBJ1-2; D might be TRBD1 (6 bases). This CDR3 region has 14 residues. Per the germline V gene, CDR1 is DFQATT and CDR2 is SNEGSKA (reference sequence). Trimming left V 0 bases short and J 3 bases short, with 11 bases between. The CDR3 bases are TGCAGTGCTAGAGATTTAACAGGGTACTATGGCTACACCTTC. Encoded protein: CSARDLTGYYGYTF.

This clonotype turned up a few times. This sequence joins TRBV19 and TRBJ1-1; 7 positions match TRBD1. This CDR3 region has 15 residues. The junction had 7 bases not matched to a gene; V was cut back by 3 bases and J by 3 bases. CDR1 is LNHDA and CDR2 is SQIVND in the germline V gene (reference sequence). CDR3 loop: CASSITSGGYTEAFF. CDR3 in DNA: TGTGCCAGTAGTATTACTTCAGGGGGATACACTGAAGCTTTCTTT.

This clonotype showed up just a few times. The J gene is TRBJ2-1, the V gene TRBV6-5, with D possibly being TRBD2 (5 bases). Trimming took 0 bases from V and 12 from J, leaving 12 bases between them. This CDR3 comprises 13 residues. The germline V gene has CDR1 MNHEY and CDR2 SVGAGI. CDR3 nucleotide sequence: TGTGCCAGCAGTTACTCCGAGGGTCGAGGGCAGTTCTTC. This gives the protein CASSYSEGRGQFF.